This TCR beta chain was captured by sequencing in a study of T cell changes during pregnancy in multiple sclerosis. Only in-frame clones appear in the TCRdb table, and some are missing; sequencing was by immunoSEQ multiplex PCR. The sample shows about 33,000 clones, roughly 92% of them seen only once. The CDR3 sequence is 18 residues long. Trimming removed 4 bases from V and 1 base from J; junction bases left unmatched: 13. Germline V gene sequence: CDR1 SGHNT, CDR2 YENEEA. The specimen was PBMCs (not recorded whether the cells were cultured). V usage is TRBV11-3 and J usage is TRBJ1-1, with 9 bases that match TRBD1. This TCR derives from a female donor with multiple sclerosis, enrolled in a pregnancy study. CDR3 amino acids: CASSSRPGTGIRNTEAFF. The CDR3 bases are TGTGCCAGCAGCTCTAGACCCGGGACAGGGATCCGGAACACTGAAGCTTTCTTT.